This paragraph reports one TCR beta chain. It lacks a known antigen. No much larger clone is present one base from it, and per-base qualities are unavailable. CDR1 is given as SGHTA and CDR2 as FQGNSA, both from the germline V gene. The V end loses 5 bases and the J end loses 0 bases, and a stretch of 15 bases separates them. The CDR3, from cysteine to phenylalanine, totals 16 residues. Of the read, only the CDR3 DNA is kept; its 48 bases are in frame from base 1. This record comes from a study of CD8 T cells in Susac syndrome (dated by TCRdb to between 2017 and 2020). At the level of the whole study: Whether CD8+ T cell activation and differentiation in Susac syndrome was antigen driven was tested using repertoire sequencing. General study outcomes and caveats: The number of individuals in the TCR sequencing and HLA analysis was recognized as being relatively small.

Peripheral blood CD8+ and CD4+ T cells from healthy donors, Susac syndrome patients and multiple sclerosis patients were profiled using high-throughput TCR beta sequencing. The healthy donors served as controls matched for age and sex. Bulk CD8+ and CD4+ T cells were purified magnetically by negative isolation, whereas CD8+ TEMRA cells were enriched by FACS. Blood was drawn into EDTA tubes, processed within 24 hours, and PBMCs were isolated by density gradient centrifugation. PBMCs intended for TCR sequencing were cryopreserved in liquid nitrogen and thawed later in a water bath at 37 degrees C. The sorted or isolated CD4+, CD8+ and CD8+ TEMRA cells had a purity of 90% or higher. RNA was extracted using the RNeasy kit, and about 0.45 to 1 ug of the RNA was reverse transcribed with random hexamers. TCR beta CDR3 regions were amplified with the immunoSEQ multiplex PCR assay covering 54 Vbeta and 13 Jbeta segments. PCR amplification bias was corrected by using a synthetic template baseline for primer optimization and computational correction. In the paper's pipeline: Reads were annotated to V, D and J genes according to IMGT and were analyzed with immunoSEQ Analyzer, with only productive sequences retained. Clonality was computed as one minus Shannon entropy normalized by log2 of the number of productive unique sequences. For each patient and control, public and private clones were evaluated among the 100 most prevalent clones. Clones were defined as Susac-specific if absent from the healthy and MS cohorts, from approximately 1,100 published viral clones and from other ImmuneACCESS disease sequences. TCRdb took the public reads, trimmed them with fastp at Q25, ran MiXCR for clone calling and kept in-frame beta chains. Each entry merges the rows of one CDR3 protein and shows their most common DNA and genes. It is TCRdb's table, rather than the study itself, that gives the V and J calls and clone size. This sample lists 150,000 to 200,000 distinct CDR3 sequences; more than 90% were detected once. The ten largest clonotypes hold roughly 0.14% of the sample.

Here the chain combines TRBV7-2 and TRBJ2-3, with the D gene not clear enough to name. The source is a human donor in good health. Sequenced: CD4+ T cells from PBMCs. The DNA reads as follows: TGTGCCAGCAGCCCCCGACTGGGCTTTAGCACAGATACGCAGTATTTT. Translated, it gives CASSPRLGFSTDTQYF. Full variable domain (CDR3 extended with the reference TRBV7-2 and TRBJ2-3 proteins): GAGVSQSPSNKVTEKGKDVELRCDPISGHTALYWYRQSLGQGLEFLIYFQGNSAPDKSGLPSDRFSAERTGGSVSTLTIQRTQQEDSAVYLCASSPRLGFSTDTQYFGPGTRLTVL.